The next 6 T cell receptor beta chains were all read from a single sample in a study of T cell repertoires in cytomegalovirus infection. TCRdb ran MiXCR on the reads and lists one entry per CDR3 protein. The sample has hundreds of thousands of distinct CDR3 sequences, almost 30% seen once. Which antigens these TCRs recognize remains unknown. Sequences were derived from cultured PBMCs, sampled from culture after CMV antigen stimulation. These receptors were taken from a human donor in good health (CMV status not recorded). Some clones in this sample may be carry-over from other donors' samples.

This clonotype was observed a handful of times. The chain recombines TRBV20-1 with TRBJ2-1, with D possibly TRBD2 on 6 matching bases. V lost 5 bases, J lost 10 bases, and 24 bases lay in between. This CDR3 region has 15 residues. Germline V CDR1 and CDR2: DFQATT, SNEGSKA (reference sequence). The CDR3 DNA reads TGCAGTGCTCGGACCCCACCCTCAGGGAGGAACGAGCAGTTCTTC. It specifies CSARTPPSGRNEQFF.

A few counts support this clonotype. The chain couples TRBV7-3 to TRBJ2-1; D is perhaps TRBD1 (6 bases). V lost 5 bases to trimming and J lost 6 bases, with 14 bases between them. CDR3 length: 14 amino acids. Germline CDR1 and CDR2: SGHTA and FQGTGA. The CDR3 reads CASSPTFRGNEQFF. CDR3 nucleotides: TGTGCCAGCAGCCCCACATTCAGGGGCAATGAGCAGTTCTTC.

This clonotype was counted ten times or more. The J gene is TRBJ1-2, the V gene TRBV7-8; D may be TRBD1 (5 bases). The V end lost 0 bases, the J end lost 8 bases, and 16 bases lay between the germline ends. The CDR3 covers 15 residues. The germline V gene has CDR1 SGHVS and CDR2 FQNEAQ. The CDR3 loop is CASSLAGQGVKGYTF. The CDR3 nucleotides read TGTGCCAGCAGCTTAGCGGGGCAGGGTGTGAAAGGCTACACCTTC. Full variable domain (rest looked up from reference TRBV7-8 and TRBJ1-2): GAGVSQSPRYKVAKRGQDVALRCDPISGHVSLFWYQQALGQGPEFLTYFQNEAQLDKSGLPSDRFFAERPEGSVSTLKIQRTQQEDSAVYLCASSLAGQGVKGYTFGSGTRLTVV.

This clonotype was recorded a few times. J is TRBJ2-7 and V is TRBV6-5; 9 positions match TRBD1. With V trimmed by 1 base and J by 5 bases, 3 bases remained unmatched. The CDR3 has 14 residues. Germline-derived CDR1 and CDR2 are MNHEY and SVGAGI. CDR3 nucleotides: TGTGCCAGCAGTTACTTTAACAGGGGGCACGAGCAGTACTTC. Protein: CASSYFNRGHEQYF.

This clonotype was recorded a few times. V is TRBV6-2 or TRBV6-3 and J is TRBJ1-3; D is unclear. Germline loops: CDR1 MNHEY, CDR2 SVGEGT. V gave up 6 bases and J gave up 0 bases, with 12 bases separating them. The CDR3 contains 15 residues. The CDR3 is CASRPPTFSGNTIYF. In DNA form, the CDR3 reads TGTGCCAGCAGACCACCTACATTCTCTGGAAACACCATATATTTT.

The V call is TRBV28, the J call TRBJ1-2; a weak D match, TRBD1 (6 bases). V lost 7 bases to trimming and J lost 8 bases, with 14 bases between them. Germline V gene data show CDR1 as MDHEN and CDR2 as SYDVKM. The CDR3 spans 12 residues. CDR3 sequence: CASTIGGMGYTF. The CDR3 region has the DNA TGTGCCAGCACCATAGGGGGAATGGGCTACACCTTC.